The clone carrying this TCR beta chain has a handful of counts. What it binds is unknown. Researchers barred patients who had uncontrolled infection, other autoimmune disease, pregnancy or lactation. For the diagnoses, clinical symptoms, serum thyroxine and TRAb, thyroid ultrasound and orbital computed tomography were used. Initially, at the first diagnosis of hyperthyroidism and before any ophthalmopathy symptoms, blood was sampled. The sample belongs to a study of T cells in Graves' hyperthyroidism and ophthalmopathy. Overall study results and limits: Blood samples included most of the expanded thyroid clonotypes exceeding 0.001.

TCR beta CDR3 sequences were amplified from RNA transcripts. Using the HTBI primer set, a first-round RT-PCR was run on the TCR CDR3. TCRdb reprocessed the multiplex PCR reads via MiXCR and lists one record per CDR3 protein. The sample lists roughly 300,000 distinct CDR3 sequences; less than 30% were seen once. The receptor's source is a man between 35 and 55 years old with Graves' hyperthyroidism that later progressed to Graves' ophthalmopathy. The sample comprised blood.

The CDR3 protein is CASSDLPTSWGTEAFF. CDR3 coding DNA: TGTGCCAGCAGTGATCTCCCAACTTCTTGGGGCACTGAAGCTTTCTTT. V and J are TRBV6-1 and TRBJ1-1, with D unresolved. Per the germline V gene, CDR1 is MNHNS and CDR2 is SASEGT. Between the trimmed V and J ends, which lost 3 bases and 4 bases, there was a span of 18 bases. The CDR3 runs to 16 residues.